Following are 23 T cell receptor beta chains from one sample sequenced in a study of response to subunit inactivated influenza vaccine. TCRdb reprocessed the RT-PCR reads with MiXCR, giving one entry per CDR3 protein. The sample shows roughly 780,000 distinct CDR3 sequences, approximately 17% of them seen only once. Sequencing was performed on PBMCs from blood, taken 5 to 6 days after vaccination. The receptors shown here come from a man in his fifties or sixties who received an inactivated influenza vaccine.

V is TRBV6-6 and J is TRBJ2-1; 8 bases align to TRBD2. CDR1 and CDR2 from the germline V gene are MNHNY and SVGAGI (reference sequence). Losses at the gene ends were 2 bases for V and 6 bases for J; bases not matched to a gene: 0. This CDR3 comprises 13 residues. The CDR3 sequence is CASSYRGGNEQFF. Here the CDR3 DNA reads TGTGCCAGCAGTTACCGGGGGGGCAATGAGCAGTTCTTC.

The chain employs TRBV5-1 and TRBJ1-3; TRBD1 aligns across 7 bases. The junction had 8 bases not matched to a gene; V was cut back by 4 bases and J by 4 bases. Germline lookup yields CDR1 SGHRS and CDR2 YFSETQ. The CDR3 length is 15 residues. CDR3 in DNA: TGCGCCAGCAGCCAGGGGGTCCCCAGCGGAAACACCATATATTTT. It codes for CASSQGVPSGNTIYF.

The gene calls are TRBV3-1 and TRBJ2-7; D is ambiguous. CDR1 and CDR2 (germline): LGHDT, YNNKEL (reference sequence). This CDR3 has 16 residues. V was clipped by 2 bases and J by 5 bases, with 19 bases between them. The chain's CDR3 is CASSQTLHTIIHEQYF. CDR3 nucleotides: TGTGCCAGCAGCCAAACTCTACACACGATTATCCACGAGCAGTACTTC.

Ten or more counts support this clonotype. CDR3 loop: CSVRWDGYYEQYF. DNA for the CDR3: TGCAGCGTGAGGTGGGACGGATATTACGAGCAGTACTTC. V usage is TRBV29-1 and J usage is TRBJ2-7; D is possibly TRBD1 or TRBD2 (5 bases each). The ends were cut back, 6 bases at V and 4 bases at J, with 16 bases in the middle. The CDR3 consists of 13 residues. Germline V gene lookup returns CDR1 SQVTM and CDR2 ANQGSEA.

This clonotype appeared many times. The chain combines TRBV12-3 or TRBV12-4 with TRBJ1-1; D possibly corresponds to TRBD1 (5 bases). Trimming left V 5 bases short and J 0 bases short, with 10 bases between. The CDR3 extends over 14 amino acids. CDR3 amino acids: CASSQGTLNTEAFF. The CDR3 DNA is TGTGCCAGCAGTCAGGGAACCCTGAACACTGAAGCTTTCTTT.

CDR3 nucleotide sequence: TGCAGTGCCAAACGAACTACCTACGAGCAGTACTTC. This translates into CSAKRTTYEQYF. The V gene is TRBV20-1, the J gene TRBJ2-7; D remains ambiguous. Deletions cut 6 bases from V and 2 bases from J, with 11 bases between. Germline loops: CDR1 DFQATT, CDR2 SNEGSKA (reference sequence). This CDR3 has 12 residues.

The rearrangement joins TRBV20-1 to TRBJ1-4, with D maybe TRBD1 (5 bases). The CDR3 loop spans 15 amino acids. The germline V and J ends were trimmed by 6 bases and 4 bases, with 18 bases remaining between them. Germline loops: CDR1 DFQATT, CDR2 SNEGSKA (reference sequence). CDR3 in amino acids: CSAEPYGGVNEKLFF. CDR3 DNA: TGCAGTGCCGAGCCGTATGGGGGTGTTAATGAAAAACTGTTTTTT.

J is TRBJ2-7 and V is TRBV12-3 or TRBV12-4, with D uncertain. CDR3 length: 14 residues. Trimming took 5 bases from V and 2 from J, leaving 13 bases between them. CDR3 sequence reads: CASSATPSPYEQYF. DNA for the CDR3: TGTGCCAGCAGTGCTACTCCGAGTCCCTACGAGCAGTACTTC.

J is TRBJ2-1 and V is TRBV6-1; a possible D gene is TRBD1 (6 bases). The V gene's germline CDR1 is MNHNS and CDR2 SASEGT. The CDR3 runs 13 residues. The germline V and J ends were trimmed by 7 bases and 9 bases, with 16 bases remaining between them. The CDR3 sequence: CASTLRGKTEQFF. The CDR3 DNA reads as TGTGCCAGCACCTTAAGGGGGAAAACTGAGCAGTTCTTC.

This clonotype was seen a handful of times. Sequence at one end of the junction differs from germline and may be a read error. The chain uses TRBV29-1 and TRBJ1-2; D is uncertain. Germline V gene lookup returns CDR1 SQVTM and CDR2 ANQGSEA. This CDR3 is 12 amino acids long. The CDR3 reads CSVEDPNYGYTF. In DNA, the CDR3 is TGCAGCGTAGAAGATCCGAACTATGGCTACACCTTC. The full variable domain, with the rest looked up from reference TRBV29-1 and TRBJ1-2, is SAVISQKPSRDICQRGTSLTIQCQVDSQVTMMFWYRQQPGQSLTLIATANQGSEATYESGFVIDKFPISRPNLTFSTLTVSNMSPEDSSIYLCSVEDPNYGYTFGSGTRLTVV.

This chain links TRBV15 with TRBJ2-2; D is perhaps TRBD2 (6 bases). This CDR3 contains 15 residues. Germline V gene data show CDR1 as LNHNV and CDR2 as YYDKDF (reference sequence). The V end lost 3 bases, the J end lost 5 bases, and 13 bases lay between the germline ends. The CDR3, as DNA: TGTGCCACCAGCAGTAGCGGCGCACTGACCGGGGAGCTGTTTTTT. It encodes CATSSSGALTGELFF.

The chain links TRBV7-9 to TRBJ1-1; D unresolved. Germline V gene lookup returns CDR1 SEHNR and CDR2 FQNEAQ (reference sequence). Trimming shortened V by 8 bases and J by 4 bases, and 5 bases separated the two germline ends. This CDR3 contains 10 residues. The chain's CDR3 is CASGSTEAFF. The CDR3 nucleotides read TGTGCCAGCGGAAGCACTGAAGCTTTCTTT.

This clonotype came up a few times. V usage is TRBV20-1 and J usage is TRBJ2-1; 9 positions match TRBD2. The V segment lost 5 bases and the J segment 3 bases; nucleotides outside the gene matches: 8. From germline, CDR1 is DFQATT and CDR2 SNEGSKA (reference sequence). The CDR3 is 15 residues long. In DNA, the CDR3 is TGCAGTGCTCCTACCCTAGCGGGGAGCTACAATGAGCAGTTCTTC. This encodes CSAPTLAGSYNEQFF.

The chain couples TRBV5-1 to TRBJ1-3; 7 positions agree with TRBD1. V dropped 4 bases and J dropped 3; count of bases not matched to a gene: 7. Germline CDR1 SGHRS, CDR2 YFSETQ. This CDR3 region has 15 residues. Here the CDR3 DNA reads TGCGCCAGCAGCGCAGGAGGACAGGTTGGAAACACCATATATTTT. This encodes CASSAGGQVGNTIYF.

This clonotype has just a few counts. V usage is TRBV6-1 and J usage is TRBJ2-1; D possibly corresponds to TRBD2 (5 bases). The germline V gene has CDR1 MNHNS and CDR2 SASEGT. This CDR3 comprises 15 residues. Trimming took off 7 bases at V and 3 bases at J, with 16 bases between the two ends. In DNA form, the CDR3 reads TGTGCCAGCACCCCATTCCTAGGAGGCTACAATGAGCAGTTCTTC. It is translated as CASTPFLGGYNEQFF.

This rearrangement joins TRBV2 to TRBJ2-7; the D gene is possibly TRBD2 (5 bases). Germline V lookup: CDR1 SNHLY, CDR2 FYNNEI. The length of the CDR3 is 12 residues. The ends were cut back, 7 bases at V and 4 bases at J, with 11 bases in the middle. CDR3 amino acids: CASTGPGYEQYF. CDR3 DNA: TGTGCCAGCACCGGTCCGGGGTACGAGCAGTACTTC.

This chain uses TRBV20-1 with TRBJ1-1, with D perhaps TRBD1 (5 bases). The CDR3 runs 16 residues. Germline V lookup: CDR1 DFQATT, CDR2 SNEGSKA (reference sequence). The ends were cut back, 5 bases at V and 3 bases at J, with 22 bases in the middle. The CDR3 here is CSAETARDIWDTEAFF. The CDR3 nucleotides read TGCAGTGCTGAAACGGCCAGGGATATATGGGACACTGAAGCTTTCTTT.

This rearrangement joins TRBV29-1 to TRBJ2-1, with D possibly matching TRBD1 (5 bases). V shed 0 bases and J shed 3 bases, with 15 bases lying between them. Germline lookup yields CDR1 SQVTM and CDR2 ANQGSEA. The length of the CDR3 is 16 residues. The CDR3 reads CSVEDLATVDYNEQFF. The CDR3 coding sequence is TGCAGCGTTGAAGATCTTGCGACAGTCGACTACAATGAGCAGTTCTTC.

This chain links TRBV20-1 with TRBJ2-2; 11 positions match TRBD2. Germline assignment: CDR1 DFQATT and CDR2 SNEGSKA (reference sequence). Germline trimming cut 2 bases from V and 5 bases from J; bases unmatched to any gene: 4. This CDR3 spans 15 amino acids. CDR3 sequence reads: CSARLAGGRTGELFF. CDR3 bases: TGCAGTGCTAGACTAGCGGGGGGCAGAACCGGGGAGCTGTTTTTT.

This chain links TRBV5-5 with TRBJ1-4; the D gene is possibly TRBD1 (5 bases). The length of the CDR3 is 16 residues. The V end lost 0 bases, the J end lost 6 bases, and 15 bases lay between the germline ends. Germline V gene data show CDR1 as SGHKS and CDR2 as YYEKEE (reference sequence). CDR3 nucleotide sequence: TGTGCCAGCAGCTTGGTTGCAGGGAGTGGGCATGAAAAACTGTTTTTT. This encodes CASSLVAGSGHEKLFF.

This clonotype was seen only a few times. Here the CDR3 reads CSAEGLAGVLETQYF. CDR3 nucleotide sequence: TGCAGTGCCGAGGGCCTAGCGGGAGTATTAGAGACCCAGTACTTC. This chain links TRBV20-1 with TRBJ2-5; 10 bases fit TRBD2. The junction had 11 bases not matched to a gene; V was cut back by 6 bases and J by 4 bases. The CDR3 loop spans 15 amino acids. Germline CDR1 and CDR2: DFQATT and SNEGSKA (reference sequence).

This clonotype came up many times. The rearrangement joins TRBV4-3 to TRBJ2-7; perhaps TRBD2 as D (5 bases). The germline V gene has CDR1 LGHNA and CDR2 YSLEER. V shed 0 bases and J shed 0 bases, with 12 bases lying between them. This CDR3 contains 16 residues. CDR3 sequence reads: CASSQDFSGPSYEQYF. The CDR3 nucleotides read TGCGCCAGCAGCCAAGATTTCAGCGGTCCCTCCTACGAGCAGTACTTC.

This clonotype was counted a few times. The rearrangement links TRBV25-1 to TRBJ2-1; D not certain. With 2 bases removed from V and 3 bases from J, the gap between germline ends came to 5 bases. This CDR3 is built from 13 residues. Germline loops: CDR1 MGHDK, CDR2 SYGVNS. The CDR3 sequence is CASSEQVYNEQFF. The CDR3 DNA is TGTGCCAGCAGTGAACAAGTCTACAATGAGCAGTTCTTC. The variable domain in full, with the rest retrieved from reference TRBV25-1 and TRBJ2-1, is EADIYQTPRYLVIGTGKKITLECSQTMGHDKMYWYQQDPGMELHLIHYSYGVNSTEKGDLSSESTVSRIRTEHFPLTLESARPSHTSQYLCASSEQVYNEQFFGPGTRLTVL.